One sample yielded the 9 T cell receptor beta chains listed below, sequenced in a study of T cell responses to AZD1222 COVID-19 vaccine. Sequenced by immunoSEQ multiplex PCR; TCRdb stores in-frame clones only, minus some. The table includes under 150,000 clones, roughly 89% detected once. The specimen comprised peripheral blood, sampled on day 0 of MenACWY control vaccination. The receptors stem from an adult in good health.

This chain connects TRBV2 to TRBJ2-3; D not certain. V was cut by 4 bases and J by 0 bases, with 8 bases left in between. Germline V CDR1 and CDR2: SNHLY, FYNNEI. This CDR3 contains 14 residues. DNA of the CDR3: TGTGCCAGCAGTGTGGACGGAAGCACAGATACGCAGTATTTT. Translation gives CASSVDGSTDTQYF.

The chain carries TRBV5-5 and TRBJ2-2, with D uncertain. Germline CDR1 SGHKS, CDR2 YYEKEE (reference sequence). CDR3 length: 16 amino acids. Between the trimmed V and J ends, which lost 2 bases and 2 bases, there was a span of 13 bases. For the CDR3, the DNA is TGTGCCAGCAGCTTTAACAGCATACACAACACCGGGGAGCTGTTTTTT. It specifies CASSFNSIHNTGELFF.

The chain is built from TRBV19 and TRBJ2-1, with 7 bases that match TRBD2. Germline V gives CDR1 LNHDA, CDR2 SQIVND (reference sequence). There are 14 residues in the CDR3. V lost 10 bases, J lost 4 bases, and 10 bases stayed unmatched. CDR3 sequence reads: CATSPSSGYNEQFF. CDR3 nucleotide sequence: TGTGCCACCTCCCCCTCTAGCGGATACAATGAGCAGTTCTTC.

The CDR3, as DNA: TGTGCCAGCTCACCACCGCCTTCAGATACGCAGTATTTT. Encoded protein: CASSPPPSDTQYF. The chain combines TRBV18 with TRBJ2-3; D unresolved. The length of the CDR3 is 13 residues. Per the germline V gene, CDR1 is KGHSH and CDR2 is LQKENI. The germline V and J ends were trimmed by 0 bases and 4 bases, with 5 bases remaining between them. The whole variable domain, remainder taken from reference TRBV18 and TRBJ2-3, is NAGVMQNPRHLVRRRGQEARLRCSPMKGHSHVYWYRQLPEEGLKFMVYLQKENIIDESGMPKERFSAEFPKEGPSILRIQQVVRGDSAAYFCASSPPPSDTQYFGPGTRLTVL.

The V gene is TRBV4-1, the J gene TRBJ2-7; D unclear. V lost 1 base to trimming and J lost 6 bases, with 16 bases between them. The CDR3 is 15 amino acids. The germline CDR1 and CDR2 sequences are MGHRA and YSYEKL. This CDR3 reads CASSQVGPLGCEQYF. CDR3 DNA sequence: TGCGCCAGCAGCCAAGTAGGACCCCTCGGCTGCGAGCAGTACTTC.

The genes are TRBV5-4 and TRBJ2-1; weak D call: TRBD2 (7 bases). There are 15 residues in the CDR3. Trimming removed 4 bases from V and 5 bases from J, with 16 bases in between. Germline V lookup: CDR1 SGHNT, CDR2 YYREEE (reference sequence). The CDR3 DNA reads TGTGCCAGCAGCCCACCAACGGGGGGCCACAATGAGCAGTTCTTC. This codes for CASSPPTGGHNEQFF.

This rearrangement joins TRBV6-5 to TRBJ1-2; no clear D gene. CDR3 length: 13 residues. From germline, CDR1 is MNHEY and CDR2 SVGAGI. The ends were cut back, 6 bases at V and 0 bases at J, with 8 bases in the middle. The CDR3 nucleotides are TGTGCCAGCAGGTCTGAATCTAACTATGGCTACACCTTC. Its translation is CASRSESNYGYTF.

The gene calls are TRBV7-2 and TRBJ2-5; 14 nucleotides align to TRBD2. The CDR3 has 17 amino acids. The V segment lost 5 bases and the J segment 1 base; nucleotides outside the gene matches: 6. The V gene's germline CDR1 is SGHTA and CDR2 FQGNSA. CDR3 residues: CASSPTTSGRGQETQYF. The CDR3 coding sequence is TGTGCCAGCAGCCCCACGACTAGCGGGAGGGGCCAAGAGACCCAGTACTTC.

The chain joins TRBV10-2 to TRBJ1-1, with 11 nucleotides matching TRBD1. The CDR3 loop spans 14 amino acids. Per the germline V gene, CDR1 is WSHSY and CDR2 is SAAADI. V was pared by 8 bases and J by 4 bases, with 6 bases of the junction left unmatched. The CDR3 region has the DNA TGCGCCAGCGCCGGGACAGGGGGGTTCACTGAAGCTTTCTTT. This encodes CASAGTGGFTEAFF.